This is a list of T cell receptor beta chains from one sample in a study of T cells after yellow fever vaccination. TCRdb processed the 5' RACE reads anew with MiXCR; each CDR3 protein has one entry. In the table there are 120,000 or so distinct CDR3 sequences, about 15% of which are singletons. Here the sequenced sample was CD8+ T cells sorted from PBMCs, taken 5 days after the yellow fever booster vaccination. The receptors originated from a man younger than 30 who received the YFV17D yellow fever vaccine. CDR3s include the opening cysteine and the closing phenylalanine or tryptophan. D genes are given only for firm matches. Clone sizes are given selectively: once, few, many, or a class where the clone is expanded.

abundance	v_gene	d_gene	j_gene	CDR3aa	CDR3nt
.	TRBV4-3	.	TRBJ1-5	CASSQDRGGGHQPQHF	TGCGCCAGCAGCCAAGATCGTGGTGGAGGACATCAGCCCCAGCATTTT
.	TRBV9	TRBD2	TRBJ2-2	CASSVVAGGTVELFF	TGTGCCAGCAGCGTAGTCGCGGGGGGCACCGTGGAGCTGTTTTTT
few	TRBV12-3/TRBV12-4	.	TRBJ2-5	CASSPREETQYF	TGTGCCAGCAGCCCAAGGGAAGAGACCCAGTACTTC
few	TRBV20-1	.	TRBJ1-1	CSASTTYTEAFF	TGCAGTGCTAGTACAACATACACTGAAGCTTTCTTT
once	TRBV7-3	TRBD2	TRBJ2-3	CASSPVGTSGASTDTQYF	TGTGCCAGCAGCCCGGTAGGGACTAGCGGGGCGAGCACAGATACGCAGTATTTT
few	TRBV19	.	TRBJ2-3	CASSMIQGLDTQYF	TGTGCCAGTAGTATGATCCAGGGTTTAGATACGCAGTATTTT
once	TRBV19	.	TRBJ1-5	CASSGGRKDNQPQHF	TGTGCCAGTAGCGGGGGACGAAAGGATAATCAGCCCCAGCATTTT
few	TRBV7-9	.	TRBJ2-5	CASTWDNQETQYF	TGTGCCAGCACTTGGGACAACCAAGAGACCCAGTACTTC
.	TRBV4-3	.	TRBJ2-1	CASSQDGPRGGGEGEQFF	TGCGCCAGCAGCCAAGATGGGCCGCGCGGGGGCGGGGAGGGGGAGCAGTTCTTC
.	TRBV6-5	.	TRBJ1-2	CASSSGRYFEGYTF	TGTGCCAGCAGTTCGGGCCGATACTTCGAGGGCTACACCTTC